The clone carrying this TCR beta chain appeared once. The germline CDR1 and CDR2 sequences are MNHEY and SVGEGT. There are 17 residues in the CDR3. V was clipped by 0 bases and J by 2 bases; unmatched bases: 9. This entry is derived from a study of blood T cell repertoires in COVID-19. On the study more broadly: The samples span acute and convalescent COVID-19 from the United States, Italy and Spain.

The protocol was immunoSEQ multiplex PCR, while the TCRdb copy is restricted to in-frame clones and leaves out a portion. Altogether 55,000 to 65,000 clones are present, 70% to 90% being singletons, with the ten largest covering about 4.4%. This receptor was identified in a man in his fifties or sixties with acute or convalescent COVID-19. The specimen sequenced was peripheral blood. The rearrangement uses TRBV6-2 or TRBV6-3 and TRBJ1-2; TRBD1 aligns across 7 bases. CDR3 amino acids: CASSYSPYTGANYGYTF. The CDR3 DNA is TGTGCCAGCAGTTACTCACCCTACACAGGGGCCAACTATGGCTACACCTTC.